One T cell receptor beta chain is described in this entry. Which antigen it targets is not known. No much larger clone exists at a distance of one base, and base qualities are not known. Trimming accounts for 5 bases at V and 4 bases at J, while the number of junction bases matched to no gene is 7. Its CDR3 holds 14 amino acids, cysteine through phenylalanine. The entry retains the CDR3 DNA only, 42 bases that are in frame from base 1. According to the germline V gene, CDR1 reads SQVTM and CDR2 reads ANQGSEA. From each donor, a single peripheral blood sample of about 116 mL on average was drawn into heparinised tubes. A BD FACSAria II was used to sort naive, central memory, regulatory and stem cell-like memory CD4+ T cells with a panel that included CD45RO, CCR7, CD25, CD127, CD95 and CD27. Purity was above 95% for every sorted population. PBMCs were isolated right away by Lymphoprep density gradient centrifugation and were stained directly, without culture. To minimize batch effects, samples were stained and sorted in pairs, one healthy donor with one patient per experiment.

This sample stems from a study of beta chain features in type 1 diabetes (dated by TCRdb to the late 2010s). In the study overall: Patients and healthy donors did not differ in mean age, gender distribution, total cell number or subset yield. A total of around 110,000,000 sorted cells were examined across all samples, and RNA yield correlated strongly with the number of cells per subset. The study compared the TCRB repertoires of sorted circulating CD4+ T cell subsets in recently diagnosed type 1 diabetes patients with those in matched healthy donors. Regulatory and stem cell-like memory subsets were obtained from only 8 patients and roughly eight healthy donors, while naive and central memory subsets were obtained from all 30 or so donors.

Summary of the overall study and its limitations: At VDJ recombination sites, type 1 diabetes patients had fewer insertions and more deleted nucleotides, which implies abnormalities in thymic rearrangement. Because small numbers of individuals were included in the HLA sub-analyses, any influence of HLA type on TCRB rearrangement was left unresolved. Naive, central memory and regulatory TCRB repertoires appeared to be more alike among patients than among healthy donors. PCR might favor shorter templates, but patient and control samples were amplified and corrected together, so any skew would affect both groups equally. Sequencing cDNA rather than genomic DNA could over-represent highly expressing activated cells, although activation and CD3 levels did not differ between groups. In all four CD4+ subsets, TCRB CDR3 length was moderately but significantly shorter in type 1 diabetes patients.

All of the isolated RNA was reverse transcribed with the High Capacity cDNA Reverse Transcription Kit, so expressed TCRB transcripts were sequenced. Deep immunoSEQ sequencing was applied to naive, central memory and regulatory T cell samples, giving an average of roughly 3.5 million total reads per sample. Sorted cells were lysed in RLT buffer and RNA was extracted with DNase-treated RNeasy Micro or Mini kits, depending on cell number. Each cell subset was processed on its own to prevent cross-contamination, while patient and healthy donor samples were processed together. Using the immunoSEQ multiplex PCR, TCRB sequences were amplified from cDNA into 87-bp fragments spanning the CDR3 region. The amplicons were sequenced using the Illumina HiSeq platform. Regarding the original processing steps: PCR bias was computationally corrected using synthetic template baselines, reads within Hamming distance 2 were collapsed, and singletons that could not be merged were discarded. Reads were aligned against IMGT so that V, D and J genes, CDR3 length and insertions or deletions at six rearrangement sites could be assigned. Clonotype counts were normalized to sorted cell number within each subset before computing true diversity and Gini coefficients with the tcR R package. The overlap coefficient, calculated on TCRB nucleotide sequences, was used to measure repertoire sharing. As a proxy for the pre-selection repertoire, out-of-frame TCRB sequences from naive cells were analyzed. TCRdb took over this immuneACCESS table, retaining in-frame rearrangements with V and J assigned. Such tables are incomplete; in checked studies, under half of the missing clones stem from an unresolved V gene, and the remainder is unexplained. The V and J calls and clone size are taken from that table; D and trimming were inferred from the DNA. The sample table records 600,000 to 650,000 clones; around 16% of these occur just once. In total, the top ten clones hold around 0.1% of the sample.

The chain joins TRBV29-1 to TRBJ1-2; TRBD1 agrees with 10 junctional bases. This clonotype originated in a man aged 18 to 30 in good health. The material sequenced was naive CD4+ T cells from blood. The cell subset or site label, as the study defines it: true naive CD4+ T cells. The CDR3 has the sequence CSVIRDRGPYGYTF. The base sequence is TGCAGCGTTATCCGGGACAGGGGCCCCTATGGCTACACCTTC.